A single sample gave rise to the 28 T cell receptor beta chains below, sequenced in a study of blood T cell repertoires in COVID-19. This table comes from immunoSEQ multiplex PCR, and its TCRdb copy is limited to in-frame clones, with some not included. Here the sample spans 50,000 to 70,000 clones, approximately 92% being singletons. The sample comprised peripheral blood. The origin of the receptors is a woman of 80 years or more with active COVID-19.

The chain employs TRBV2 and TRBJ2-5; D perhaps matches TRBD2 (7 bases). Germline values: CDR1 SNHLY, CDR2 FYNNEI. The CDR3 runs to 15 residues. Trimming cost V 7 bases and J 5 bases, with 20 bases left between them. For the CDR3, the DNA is TGTGCCAGCACTCCCCTCCGGGGGGCCGGGGAGACCCAGTACTTC. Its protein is CASTPLRGAGETQYF.

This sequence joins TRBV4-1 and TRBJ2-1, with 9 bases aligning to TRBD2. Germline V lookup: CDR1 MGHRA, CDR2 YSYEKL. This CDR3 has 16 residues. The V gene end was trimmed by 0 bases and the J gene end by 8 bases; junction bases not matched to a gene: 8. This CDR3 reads CASSQDGASGVDEQFF. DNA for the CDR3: TGCGCCAGCAGCCAAGATGGCGCTAGCGGGGTAGATGAGCAGTTCTTC.

DNA of the CDR3: TGTGCCACCAGCAGAGGACGGGAGGGTGGCTCCTACAATGAGCAGTTCTTC. Protein: CATSRGREGGSYNEQFF. V is TRBV15 and J is TRBJ2-1; 8 bases match TRBD2. Germline trimming cut 1 base from V and 0 bases from J; bases unmatched to any gene: 5. Per the germline V gene, CDR1 is LNHNV and CDR2 is YYDKDF (reference sequence). The CDR3 consists of 17 residues.

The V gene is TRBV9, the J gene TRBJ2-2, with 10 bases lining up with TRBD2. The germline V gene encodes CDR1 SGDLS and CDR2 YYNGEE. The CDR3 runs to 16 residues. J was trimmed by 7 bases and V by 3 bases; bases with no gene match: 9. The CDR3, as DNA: TGTGCCAGCAGCGGTCCACTAGCGGGGACGGGCGGGGAGCTGTTTTTT. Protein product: CASSGPLAGTGGELFF.

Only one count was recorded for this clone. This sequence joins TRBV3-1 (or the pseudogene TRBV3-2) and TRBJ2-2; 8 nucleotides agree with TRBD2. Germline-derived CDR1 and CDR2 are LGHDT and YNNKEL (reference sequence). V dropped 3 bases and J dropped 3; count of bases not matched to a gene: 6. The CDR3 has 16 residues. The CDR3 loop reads CASSQVAGRDTGELFF. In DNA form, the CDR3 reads TGTGCCAGCAGCCAGGTAGCGGGACGGGACACCGGGGAGCTGTTTTTT.

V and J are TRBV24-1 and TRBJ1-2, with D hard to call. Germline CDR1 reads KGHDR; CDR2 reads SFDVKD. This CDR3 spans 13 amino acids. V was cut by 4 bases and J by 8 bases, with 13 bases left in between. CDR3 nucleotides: TGTGCCACCAGTGACCAGCGTGATGGCGGCTACACCTTC. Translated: CATSDQRDGGYTF.

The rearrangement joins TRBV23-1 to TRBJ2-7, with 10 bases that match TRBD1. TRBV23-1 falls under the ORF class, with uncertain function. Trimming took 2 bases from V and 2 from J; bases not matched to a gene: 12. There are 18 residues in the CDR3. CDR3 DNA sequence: TGCGCCAGCAGTCAACGCTCCCCCGGGACAGGGGAAGCCTACGAGCAGTACTTC. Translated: CASSQRSPGTGEAYEQYF.

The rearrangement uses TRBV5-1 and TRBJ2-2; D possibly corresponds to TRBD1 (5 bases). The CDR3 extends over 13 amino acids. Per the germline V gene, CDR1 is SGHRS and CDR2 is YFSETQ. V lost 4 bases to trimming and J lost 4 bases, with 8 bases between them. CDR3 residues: CASSLDITGELFF. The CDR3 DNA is TGCGCCAGCAGCCTGGACATCACCGGGGAGCTGTTTTTT. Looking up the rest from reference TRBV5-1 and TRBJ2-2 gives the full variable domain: KAGVTQTPRYLIKTRGQQVTLSCSPISGHRSVSWYQQTPGQGLQFLFEYFSETQRNKGNFPGRFSGRQFSNSRSEMNVSTLELGDSALYLCASSLDITGELFFGEGSRLTVL.

The CDR3 nucleotides read TGCGCCAGCAGCTTGGGCTCCCCTGACAGGGCCAGCACTGAAGCTTTCTTT. Encoded protein: CASSLGSPDRASTEAFF. The rearrangement links TRBV5-1 to TRBJ1-1; 7 bases align to TRBD1. This CDR3 has 17 residues. Germline-derived CDR1 and CDR2 are SGHRS and YFSETQ. J gave up 4 bases and V 0 bases, and 12 bases lay outside the gene matches. The full variable domain, completed using reference TRBV5-1 and TRBJ1-1, is KAGVTQTPRYLIKTRGQQVTLSCSPISGHRSVSWYQQTPGQGLQFLFEYFSETQRNKGNFPGRFSGRQFSNSRSEMNVSTLELGDSALYLCASSLGSPDRASTEAFFGQGTRLTVV.

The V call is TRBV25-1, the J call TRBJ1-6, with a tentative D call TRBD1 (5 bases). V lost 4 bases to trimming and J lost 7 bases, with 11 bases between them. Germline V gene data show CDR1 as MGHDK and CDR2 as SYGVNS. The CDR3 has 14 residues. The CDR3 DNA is TGTGCCAGCAGTGCTGACAGACAGAATTCACCCCTCCACTTT. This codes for CASSADRQNSPLHF. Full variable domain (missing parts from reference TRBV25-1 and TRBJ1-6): EADIYQTPRYLVIGTGKKITLECSQTMGHDKMYWYQQDPGMELHLIHYSYGVNSTEKGDLSSESTVSRIRTEHFPLTLESARPSHTSQYLCASSADRQNSPLHFGNGTRLTVT.

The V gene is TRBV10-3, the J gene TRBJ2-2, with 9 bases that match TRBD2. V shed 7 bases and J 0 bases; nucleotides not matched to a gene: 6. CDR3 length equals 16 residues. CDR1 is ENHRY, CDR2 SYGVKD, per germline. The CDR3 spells CAITLAGFPNTGELFF. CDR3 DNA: TGTGCCATCACCCTAGCGGGGTTTCCGAACACCGGGGAGCTGTTTTTT.

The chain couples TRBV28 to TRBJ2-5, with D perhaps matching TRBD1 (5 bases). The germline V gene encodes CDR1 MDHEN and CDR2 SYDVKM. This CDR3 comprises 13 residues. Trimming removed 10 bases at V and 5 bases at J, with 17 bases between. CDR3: CATRQPGAETQYF. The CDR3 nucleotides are TGTGCCACCCGACAGCCCGGAGCCGAGACCCAGTACTTC.

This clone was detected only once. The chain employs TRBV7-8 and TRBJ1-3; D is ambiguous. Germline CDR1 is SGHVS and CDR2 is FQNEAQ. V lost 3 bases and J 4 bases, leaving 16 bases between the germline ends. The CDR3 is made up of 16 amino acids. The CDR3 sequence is CASSLSPGRKGNTIYF. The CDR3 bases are TGTGCCAGCAGCTTGTCTCCTGGGCGTAAGGGAAACACCATATATTTT.

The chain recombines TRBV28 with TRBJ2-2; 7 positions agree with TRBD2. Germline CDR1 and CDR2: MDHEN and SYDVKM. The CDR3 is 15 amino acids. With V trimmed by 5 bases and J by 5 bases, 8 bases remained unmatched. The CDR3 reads CASSNNEAGTGELFF. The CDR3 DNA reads TGTGCCAGCAGTAACAACGAAGCGGGGACCGGGGAGCTGTTTTTT. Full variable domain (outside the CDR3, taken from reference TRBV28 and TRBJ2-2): DVKVTQSSRYLVKRTGEKVFLECVQDMDHENMFWYRQDPGLGLRLIYFSYDVKMKEKGDIPEGYSVSREKKERFSLILESASTNQTSMYLCASSNNEAGTGELFFGEGSRLTVL.

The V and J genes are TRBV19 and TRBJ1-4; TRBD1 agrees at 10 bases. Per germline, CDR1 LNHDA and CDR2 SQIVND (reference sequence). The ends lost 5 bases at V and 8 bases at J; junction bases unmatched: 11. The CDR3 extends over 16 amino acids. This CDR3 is CASSSGQGGLREKLFF. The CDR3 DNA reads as TGTGCCAGTAGTTCCGGACAGGGGGGCCTTCGGGAAAAACTGTTTTTT. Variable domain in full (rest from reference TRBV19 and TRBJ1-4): DGGITQSPKYLFRKEGQNVTLSCEQNLNHDAMYWYRQDPGQGLRLIYYSQIVNDFQKGDIAEGYSVSREKKESFPLTVTSAQKNPTAFYLCASSSGQGGLREKLFFGSGTQLSVL.

CDR3 sequence (DNA): TGTGCCAGCAGCCCTCTGGGCGCGTCTAACTATGGCTACACCTTC. The encoded protein is CASSPLGASNYGYTF. The J gene is TRBJ1-2, the V gene TRBV28; no clear D gene. Germline V gene data show CDR1 as MDHEN and CDR2 as SYDVKM. V lost 6 bases to trimming and J lost 0 bases, with 14 bases between them. The CDR3 extends over 15 amino acids.

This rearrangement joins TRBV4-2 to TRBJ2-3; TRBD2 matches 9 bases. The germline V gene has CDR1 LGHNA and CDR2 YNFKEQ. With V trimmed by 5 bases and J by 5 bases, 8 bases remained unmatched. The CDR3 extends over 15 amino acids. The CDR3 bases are TGTGCCAGCAGCGGGAGCGGGGGGCCTAGAGATACGCAGTATTTT. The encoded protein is CASSGSGGPRDTQYF.

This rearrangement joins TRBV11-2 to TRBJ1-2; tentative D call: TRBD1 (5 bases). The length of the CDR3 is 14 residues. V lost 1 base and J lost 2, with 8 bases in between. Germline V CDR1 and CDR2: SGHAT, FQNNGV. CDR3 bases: TGTGCCAGCAGCTTAGCCGGGGGAAACTATGGCTACACCTTC. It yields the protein CASSLAGGNYGYTF.

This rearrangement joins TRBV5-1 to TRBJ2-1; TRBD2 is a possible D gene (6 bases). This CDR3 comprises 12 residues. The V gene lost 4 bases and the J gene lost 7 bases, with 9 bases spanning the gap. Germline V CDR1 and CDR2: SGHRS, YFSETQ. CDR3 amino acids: CASSLEGNEQFF. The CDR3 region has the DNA TGCGCCAGCAGCCTGGAGGGGAATGAGCAGTTCTTC. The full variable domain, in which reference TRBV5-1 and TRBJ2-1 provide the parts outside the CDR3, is KAGVTQTPRYLIKTRGQQVTLSCSPISGHRSVSWYQQTPGQGLQFLFEYFSETQRNKGNFPGRFSGRQFSNSRSEMNVSTLELGDSALYLCASSLEGNEQFFGPGTRLTVL.

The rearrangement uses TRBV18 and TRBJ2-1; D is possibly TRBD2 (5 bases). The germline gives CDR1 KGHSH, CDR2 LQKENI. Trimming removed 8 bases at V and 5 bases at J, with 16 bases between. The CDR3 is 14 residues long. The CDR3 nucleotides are TGTGCCAGCCGAATACCGGAGGATAACAATGAGCAGTTCTTC. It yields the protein CASRIPEDNNEQFF.

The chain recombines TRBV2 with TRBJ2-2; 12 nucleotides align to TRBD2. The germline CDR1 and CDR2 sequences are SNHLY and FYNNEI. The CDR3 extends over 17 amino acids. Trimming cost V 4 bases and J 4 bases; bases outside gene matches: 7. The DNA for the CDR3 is TGTGCCAGCAGTGTAACTAGCGGGAGGTATGGCACCGGGGAGCTGTTTTTT. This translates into CASSVTSGRYGTGELFF. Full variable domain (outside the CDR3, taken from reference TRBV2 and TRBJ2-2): EPEVTQTPSHQVTQMGQEVILRCVPISNHLYFYWYRQILGQKVEFLVSFYNNEISEKSEIFDDQFSVERPDGSNFTLKIRSTKLEDSAMYFCASSVTSGRYGTGELFFGEGSRLTVL.

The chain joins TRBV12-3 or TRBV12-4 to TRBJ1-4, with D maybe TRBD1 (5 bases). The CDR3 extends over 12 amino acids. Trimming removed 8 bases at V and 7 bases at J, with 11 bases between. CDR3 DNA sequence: TGTGCCAGCTCGCCCCAGGGTGAAAAACTGTTTTTT. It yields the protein CASSPQGEKLFF.

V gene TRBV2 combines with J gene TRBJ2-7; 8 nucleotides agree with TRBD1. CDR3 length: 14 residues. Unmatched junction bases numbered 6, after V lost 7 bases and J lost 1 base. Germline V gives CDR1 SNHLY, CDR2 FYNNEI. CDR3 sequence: CASKDRATSYEQYF. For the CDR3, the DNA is TGTGCCAGCAAGGACAGGGCTACTTCCTACGAGCAGTACTTC.

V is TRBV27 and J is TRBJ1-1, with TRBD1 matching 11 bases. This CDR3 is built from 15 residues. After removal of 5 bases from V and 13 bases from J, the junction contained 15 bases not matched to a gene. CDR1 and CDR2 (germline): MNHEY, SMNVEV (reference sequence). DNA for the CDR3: TGTGCCAGCAGTCCGTCAGTCGGGACAGGGGGAAGAGTTTTCTTT. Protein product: CASSPSVGTGGRVFF.

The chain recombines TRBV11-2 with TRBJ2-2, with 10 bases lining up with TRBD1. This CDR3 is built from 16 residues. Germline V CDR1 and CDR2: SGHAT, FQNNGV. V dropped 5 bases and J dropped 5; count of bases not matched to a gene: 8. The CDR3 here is CASSLTDRGLTGELFF. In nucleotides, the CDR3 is TGTGCCAGCAGCCTAACAGACAGGGGGCTAACCGGGGAGCTGTTTTTT.

The CDR3 spells CASSIFLGNEKLFF. The CDR3, as DNA: TGTGCCAGTAGTATTTTCCTCGGGAATGAAAAACTGTTTTTT. The chain links TRBV19 to TRBJ1-4, with D unresolved. Between the trimmed V and J ends, which lost 3 bases and 5 bases, there was a span of 10 bases. This CDR3 comprises 14 residues. CDR1 LNHDA and CDR2 SQIVND come from the germline V gene (reference sequence). The full variable domain, completed using reference TRBV19 and TRBJ1-4, is DGGITQSPKYLFRKEGQNVTLSCEQNLNHDAMYWYRQDPGQGLRLIYYSQIVNDFQKGDIAEGYSVSREKKESFPLTVTSAQKNPTAFYLCASSIFLGNEKLFFGSGTQLSVL.

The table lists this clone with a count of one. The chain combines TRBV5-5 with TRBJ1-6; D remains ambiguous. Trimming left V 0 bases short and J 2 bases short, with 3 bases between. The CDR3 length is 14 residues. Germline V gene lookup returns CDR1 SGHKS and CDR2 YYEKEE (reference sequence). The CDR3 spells CASSLAAYNSPLHF. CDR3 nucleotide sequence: TGTGCCAGCAGCTTGGCCGCCTATAATTCACCCCTCCACTTT.

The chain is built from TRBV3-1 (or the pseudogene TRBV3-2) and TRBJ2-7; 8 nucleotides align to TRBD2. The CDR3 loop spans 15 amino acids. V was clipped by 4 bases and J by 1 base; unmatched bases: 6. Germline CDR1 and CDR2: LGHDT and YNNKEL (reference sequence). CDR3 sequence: CASSPTSGFSYEQYF. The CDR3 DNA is TGTGCCAGCAGCCCCACTAGCGGATTTTCCTACGAGCAGTACTTC.